This passage covers 19 T cell receptor beta chains from one sample sequenced in a study of T cells in Graves' hyperthyroidism and ophthalmopathy. Amplified TCR beta CDR3 regions came from RNA transcripts. In the first-round RT-PCR of the TCR CDR3, the HTBI primer set was used. TCRdb reprocessed the multiplex PCR reads with MiXCR, giving one entry per CDR3 protein. The profile shows 800,000 or so distinct CDR3 sequences, roughly 40% of them singletons. Material: blood. These receptors all stem from a man between 18 and 35 years old with Graves' hyperthyroidism.

Remarks on this clonotype: This clone may be a read error of a much larger clone one base away. The chain is built from TRBV7-3 and TRBJ2-2; 9 positions agree with TRBD2. Germline CDR1 and CDR2: SGHTA and FQGTGA. The CDR3 spans 14 residues. V trimming: 5 bases; J trimming: 5 bases; junction bases outside the gene matches: 3. CDR3 coding DNA: TGTGCCAGCAGCAACCTAGCGGGGACCGGGGAGCTGTTTTTT. This translates into CASSNLAGTGELFF.

This sequence joins TRBV7-9 and TRBJ2-5; a possible D gene is TRBD1 (5 bases). Germline V gene lookup returns CDR1 SEHNR and CDR2 FQNEAQ (reference sequence). This CDR3 is 13 amino acids long. The V and J ends lost 5 bases and 2 bases respectively, with 9 bases between them. The CDR3 region is CASSPQAQETQYF. The DNA for the CDR3 is TGTGCCAGCAGCCCACAGGCTCAAGAGACCCAGTACTTC.

This clonotype occurred many times. The V and J genes are TRBV6-5 and TRBJ1-2; no clear D gene. The CDR3 contains 11 residues. The germline CDR1 and CDR2 sequences are MNHEY and SVGAGI. Between the trimmed V and J ends, which lost 7 bases and 8 bases, there was a span of 11 bases. This chain's CDR3 is CASTAGRGYTF. CDR3 nucleotide sequence: TGTGCCAGCACCGCGGGTCGAGGCTACACCTTC.

The rearrangement joins TRBV2 to TRBJ1-4; TRBD1 is a possible D gene (6 bases). The CDR3 runs 13 residues. V was shortened by 2 bases and J by 8 bases, with 9 bases between the two germline ends. Germline V gene sequence: CDR1 SNHLY, CDR2 FYNNEI. CDR3 bases: TGTGCCAGCAGTGAATACAGGGCGGAAAAACTGTTTTTT. Translation: CASSEYRAEKLFF.

There are a few counts of this clonotype. The rearrangement joins TRBV12-3 or TRBV12-4 to TRBJ1-2; TRBD1 might be the D (6 bases). The CDR3 sequence is 14 residues long. V was trimmed by 8 bases and J by 0 bases, leaving 13 bases between them. In DNA form, the CDR3 reads TGTGCCAGCTCGTCAGGGGCGGCTAACTATGGCTACACCTTC. Translating it yields CASSSGAANYGYTF.

The chain carries TRBV7-2 and TRBJ2-5; D uncertain. This CDR3 comprises 15 residues. V was clipped by 5 bases and J by 4 bases, with 17 bases between them. Germline V gene sequence: CDR1 SGHTA, CDR2 FQGNSA. CDR3 sequence (DNA): TGTGCCAGCAGCCAAGATCGGCGGATCGGAGAGACCCAGTACTTC. Translation: CASSQDRRIGETQYF.

Concerning this clonotype: This clone may be a read error of a much larger clone one base away. The CDR3 DNA reads as TGTGCCAGCAGCGTGACTTTCTCCGGCGCCCAGTACTTC. Translated: CASSVTFSGAQYF. The rearrangement joins TRBV7-2 to TRBJ2-5, with unresolved D. The germline gives CDR1 SGHTA, CDR2 FQGNSA. There are 13 residues in the CDR3. The V and J ends lost 5 bases and 9 bases respectively, with 16 bases between them.

The table lists this clonotype with many counts. This chain connects TRBV9 to TRBJ2-2; TRBD2 matches 10 bases. The CDR3 loop spans 15 amino acids. Germline CDR1 and CDR2: SGDLS and YYNGEE. V gave up 3 bases and J gave up 4 bases; unmatched junction bases: 3. Here the CDR3 reads CASSASGGVTGELFF. CDR3 nucleotide sequence: TGTGCCAGCAGCGCCAGCGGGGGGGTCACCGGGGAGCTGTTTTTT.

As regards this clonotype: This sequence may be a read error, since a much larger clone differs from it by one base. The chain has TRBV29-1 and TRBJ2-5; D possibly corresponds to TRBD1 (6 bases). The V end lost 4 bases, the J end lost 4 bases, and 16 bases lay between the germline ends. Germline CDR1 is SQVTM and CDR2 is ANQGSEA. This CDR3 has 14 amino acids. CDR3 region: CSVGGTTRPETQYF. The DNA of the CDR3 is TGCAGCGTTGGAGGGACAACGAGGCCAGAGACCCAGTACTTC. The whole variable domain, filled in from reference TRBV29-1 and TRBJ2-5, reads SAVISQKPSRDICQRGTSLTIQCQVDSQVTMMFWYRQQPGQSLTLIATANQGSEATYESGFVIDKFPISRPNLTFSTLTVSNMSPEDSSIYLCSVGGTTRPETQYFGPGTRLLVL.

There are many counts of this clonotype. The chain employs TRBV19 and TRBJ2-6, with D perhaps given as TRBD1 or TRBD2 (5 bases each). The CDR3 is 16 residues long. V lost 5 bases and J lost 0, with 11 bases in between. CDR1 and CDR2 from the germline V gene are LNHDA and SQIVND (reference sequence). This chain's CDR3 is CASSSSGSSGANVLTF. CDR3 coding DNA: TGTGCCAGTAGTTCGTCAGGGAGCTCTGGGGCCAACGTCCTGACTTTC.

On this clonotype itself: This CDR3 is missing its conserved last phenylalanine or tryptophan, likely due to a read error. V usage is TRBV19 and J usage is TRBJ1-1; 8 bases are shared with TRBD1. The V gene's germline CDR1 is LNHDA and CDR2 SQIVND (reference sequence). CDR3 length equals 16 residues. The junction had 14 bases not matched to a gene; V was cut back by 5 bases and J by 6 bases. The DNA of the CDR3 is TGTGCCAGTAGTCCCGGACAGGGAGGTAATTTCGCTGAAGCTTTCCTT. This sequence encodes CASSPGQGGNFAEAFL.

This clonotype was picked up many times. The rearrangement joins TRBV5-1 to TRBJ1-2; TRBD1 matches at 8 bases. V was clipped by 4 bases and J by 3 bases; unmatched bases: 2. The germline V gene encodes CDR1 SGHRS and CDR2 YFSETQ. This CDR3 spans 13 amino acids. CDR3 residues: CASSLGQDYGYTF. In nucleotides, the CDR3 is TGCGCCAGCAGCCTGGGACAGGACTATGGCTACACCTTC.

The chain links TRBV14 to TRBJ1-1; D call uncertain. The ends were cut back, 3 bases at V and 0 bases at J, with 11 bases in the middle. Germline V gene lookup returns CDR1 SGHDN and CDR2 FVKESK. This CDR3 is built from 15 residues. The CDR3 region is CASSQAQLMNTEAFF. The CDR3 DNA follows: TGTGCCAGCAGCCAGGCCCAGCTTATGAACACTGAAGCTTTCTTT.

This clonotype occurred many times. V usage is TRBV9 and J usage is TRBJ2-2; perhaps TRBD2 as D (5 bases). The germline V and J ends were trimmed by 3 bases and 6 bases, with 6 bases remaining between them. Germline V gene lookup returns CDR1 SGDLS and CDR2 YYNGEE. The CDR3 runs 12 residues. As DNA, the CDR3 is TGTGCCAGCAGCGGAGGGTCCGGGGAGCTGTTTTTT. Translation: CASSGGSGELFF.

Remarks on this clonotype: The junction departs from the called germline gene at one end, perhaps through a read error. The chain couples TRBV6-5 to TRBJ2-2; 7 bases fit TRBD1. The CDR3 loop spans 15 amino acids. The germline CDR1 and CDR2 sequences are MNHEY and SVGAGI. The chain's CDR3 is CASSYLRDRAGEPFF. CDR3 coding DNA: TGTGCCAGCAGTTACCTCCGGGACAGAGCCGGGGAGCCGTTTTTT.

This chain connects TRBV11-3 to TRBJ1-1; a possible D gene is TRBD1 (5 bases). Deletions cut 4 bases from V and 0 bases from J, with 12 bases between. Germline V gene lookup returns CDR1 SGHNT and CDR2 YENEEA. The CDR3 totals 15 residues. Here the CDR3 reads CASSSRGNMNTEAFF. The CDR3 bases are TGTGCCAGCAGCTCACGGGGCAACATGAACACTGAAGCTTTCTTT.

This clonotype was counted at least ten times. V usage is TRBV29-1 and J usage is TRBJ2-2; possible D gene TRBD2, 6 bases. CDR1 and CDR2 (germline): SQVTM, ANQGSEA. This CDR3 has 12 residues. V was trimmed by 7 bases and J by 1 base, leaving 7 bases between them. The CDR3 loop reads CSGLENTGELFF. DNA of the CDR3: TGCAGCGGACTAGAGAACACCGGGGAGCTGTTTTTT.

The CDR3 reads CAWSVGRGRETQYF. CDR3 sequence (DNA): TGTGCCTGGAGTGTGGGCCGGGGGCGAGAGACCCAGTACTTC. This chain joins TRBV11-2 and TRBJ2-5; D may match TRBD1 or TRBD2 (6 bases each). The ends were cut back, 11 bases at V and 4 bases at J, with 20 bases in the middle. The CDR3 length is 14 residues. Germline CDR1 reads SGHAT; CDR2 reads FQNNGV. The variable domain in full, completed from reference TRBV11-2 and TRBJ2-5, reads EAGVAQSPRYKIIEKRQSVAFWCNPISGHATLYWYQQILGQGPKLLIQFQNNGVVDDSQLPKDRFSAERLKGVDSTLKIQPAKLEDSAVYLCAWSVGRGRETQYFGPGTRLLVL.

This clonotype was observed many times. CDR3 bases: TGTGCCAGTAGTATTTCCCCCGCGAACACTGAAGCTTTCTTT. Protein: CASSISPANTEAFF. This rearrangement joins TRBV19 to TRBJ1-1; D call uncertain. Germline V lookup: CDR1 LNHDA, CDR2 SQIVND (reference sequence). V lost 3 bases, J lost 1 base, and 9 bases lay in between. The CDR3 loop spans 14 amino acids. Filled out from reference TRBV19 and TRBJ1-1, the complete variable domain reads DGGITQSPKYLFRKEGQNVTLSCEQNLNHDAMYWYRQDPGQGLRLIYYSQIVNDFQKGDIAEGYSVSREKKESFPLTVTSAQKNPTAFYLCASSISPANTEAFFGQGTRLTVV.